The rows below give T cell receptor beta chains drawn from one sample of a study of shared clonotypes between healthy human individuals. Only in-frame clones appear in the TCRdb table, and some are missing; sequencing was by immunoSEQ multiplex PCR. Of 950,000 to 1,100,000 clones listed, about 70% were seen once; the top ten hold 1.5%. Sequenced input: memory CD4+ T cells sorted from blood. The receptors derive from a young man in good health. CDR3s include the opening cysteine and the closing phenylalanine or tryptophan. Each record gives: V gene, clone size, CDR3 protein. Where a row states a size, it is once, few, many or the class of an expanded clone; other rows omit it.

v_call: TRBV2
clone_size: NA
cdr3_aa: CASRLGETQYF

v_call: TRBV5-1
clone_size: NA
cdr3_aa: CASSLEAVSSYNSPLHF

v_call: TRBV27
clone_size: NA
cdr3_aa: CASSFGAGGLGFTEAFF

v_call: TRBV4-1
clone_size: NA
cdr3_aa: CASSQDANMNYGYTF

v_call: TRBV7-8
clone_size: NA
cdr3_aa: CASSLSPDRNNEQFF

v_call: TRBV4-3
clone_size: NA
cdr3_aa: CASSQDYRDWSYNEQFF

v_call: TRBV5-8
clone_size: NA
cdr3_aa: CASSPIRGQPQHF

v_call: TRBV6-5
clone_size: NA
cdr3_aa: CASSSTDTYEQYF

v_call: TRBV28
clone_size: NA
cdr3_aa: CASSPDSYSPLHF

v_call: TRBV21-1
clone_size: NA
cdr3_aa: CASSRETNLQETQYF

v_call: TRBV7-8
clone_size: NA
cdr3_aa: CASSRLSGIGETQYF

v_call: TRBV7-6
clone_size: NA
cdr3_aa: CASSLVQGGTEAFF

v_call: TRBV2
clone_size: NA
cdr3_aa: CASSAPRLTGDTQYF

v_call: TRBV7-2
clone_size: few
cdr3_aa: CASSALAGVGETQYF

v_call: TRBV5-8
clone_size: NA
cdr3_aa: CASSLWQTNTEAFF

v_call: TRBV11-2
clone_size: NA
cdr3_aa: CASSLTPSYEQYF

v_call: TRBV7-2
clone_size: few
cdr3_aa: CASSLALAPNEQFF

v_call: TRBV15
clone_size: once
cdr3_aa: CATSRERGPYEQYF

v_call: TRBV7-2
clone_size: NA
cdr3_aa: CASSIGTGIRYEQFF

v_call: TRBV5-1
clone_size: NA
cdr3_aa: CASSPLAGGAETQYF

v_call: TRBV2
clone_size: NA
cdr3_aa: CASRDSGGVDGYTF

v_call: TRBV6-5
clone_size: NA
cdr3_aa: CASSIGLAAYEQYF

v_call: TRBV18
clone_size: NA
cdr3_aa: CASSPGLMSSGNTIYF

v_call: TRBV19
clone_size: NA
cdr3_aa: CASKGTVFSNQPQHF

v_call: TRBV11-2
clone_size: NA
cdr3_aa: CASSRDSQETQYF

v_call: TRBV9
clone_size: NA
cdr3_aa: CASSVGSGTSYEQYF

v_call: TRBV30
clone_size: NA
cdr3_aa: CAWSGTPYEQYF

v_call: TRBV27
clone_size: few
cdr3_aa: CASSGSGILRSNQPQHF

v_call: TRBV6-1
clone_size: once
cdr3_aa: CASSPDRGRGYEQYF

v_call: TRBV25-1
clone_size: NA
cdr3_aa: CASSGNGVGENGYTF

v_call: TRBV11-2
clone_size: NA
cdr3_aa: CASSLAGIVTDTQYF

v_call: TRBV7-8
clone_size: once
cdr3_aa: CASSLASSGKNIQYF

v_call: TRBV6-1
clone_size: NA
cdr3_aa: CASRGTVGQPQHF

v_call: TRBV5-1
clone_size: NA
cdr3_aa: CASSSGQAGNSPLHF

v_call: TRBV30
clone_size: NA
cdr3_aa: CAWTGTGDGYTF

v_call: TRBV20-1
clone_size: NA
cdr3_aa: CSVAKDTQYF

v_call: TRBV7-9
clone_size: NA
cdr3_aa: CASSRGQGNQPQHF